The TCR beta chain described here comes from a study of T cells in localized non-small cell lung cancer. For this clone: Its antigen is unknown.

Study outcomes and limitations: Sequencing covered just one tumor region, so heterogeneity cannot be ruled out. An association was observed between higher blood T cell density and longer overall survival. Compared with tumor, uninvolved adjacent lung displayed greater T cell clonality, ranking highest overall. Median detection of top 100 tumor clones in adjacent lung was over 45 clones.

TCRdb keeps only in-frame clones here, not all; method: immunoSEQ multiplex PCR. This sample has 70,000 to 95,000 clones, with approximately 91% found just once. The CDR3 totals 16 residues. V gave up 4 bases and J gave up 1 base; unmatched junction bases: 10. Germline CDR1 is SGDLS and CDR2 is YYNGEE. The rearrangement uses TRBV9 and TRBJ1-2, with 7 bases matching TRBD1. This sequence was found in a woman aged 35 to 70 with stage II squamous cell lung carcinoma. The source was PBMCs, collected before any cancer treatment. DNA of the CDR3: TGTGCCAGCAGCATATCGGGACAGCTTAATAACTATGGCTACACCTTC. Amino acids: CASSISGQLNNYGYTF.